The entry below describes one T cell receptor (beta chain). The antigen is not known. This record belongs to a study of T cell responses to AZD1222 COVID-19 vaccine. Overall study findings and caveats: Reportedly, nearly half the spike-specific TCRs target unmutated variant regions. Repertoires were obtained solely post-peak T cell response. In a largely white British group with more females than males, clonal diversity was possibly underestimated.

The CDR3 covers 13 residues. V lost 5 bases, J lost 6 bases, and 3 bases stayed unmatched. Germline V CDR1 and CDR2: SGHRS, YFSETQ. Profiled with immunoSEQ multiplex PCR; TCRdb holds only in-frame clones, not every one. The table shows around 120,000 clones, with approximately 89% occurring only once. The clonotype was recovered from an adult in good health. The chain employs TRBV5-1 and TRBJ2-3; TRBD2 agrees at 10 bases. This specimen was peripheral blood, taken on day 0 of AZD1222 vaccination. The DNA for the CDR3 is TGCGCCAGCAGACTAGCGGGATCGGATACGCAGTATTTT. Amino acids: CASRLAGSDTQYF.